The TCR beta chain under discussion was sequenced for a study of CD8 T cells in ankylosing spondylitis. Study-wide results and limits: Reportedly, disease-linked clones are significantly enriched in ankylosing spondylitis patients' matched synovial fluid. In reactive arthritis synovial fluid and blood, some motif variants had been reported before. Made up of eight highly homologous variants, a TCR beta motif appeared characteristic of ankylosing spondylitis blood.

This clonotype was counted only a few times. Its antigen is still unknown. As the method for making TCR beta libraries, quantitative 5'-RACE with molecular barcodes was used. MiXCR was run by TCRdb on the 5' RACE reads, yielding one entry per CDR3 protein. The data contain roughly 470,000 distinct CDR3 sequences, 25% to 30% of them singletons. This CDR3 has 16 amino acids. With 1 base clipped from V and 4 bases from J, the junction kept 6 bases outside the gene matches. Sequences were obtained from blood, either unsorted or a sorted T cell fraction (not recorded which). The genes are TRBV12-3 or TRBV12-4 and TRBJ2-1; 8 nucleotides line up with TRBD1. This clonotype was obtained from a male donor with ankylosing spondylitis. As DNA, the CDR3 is TGTGCCAGCAGTTTAGAAGGACAGGGAGGATACAATGAGCAGTTCTTC. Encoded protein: CASSLEGQGGYNEQFF.